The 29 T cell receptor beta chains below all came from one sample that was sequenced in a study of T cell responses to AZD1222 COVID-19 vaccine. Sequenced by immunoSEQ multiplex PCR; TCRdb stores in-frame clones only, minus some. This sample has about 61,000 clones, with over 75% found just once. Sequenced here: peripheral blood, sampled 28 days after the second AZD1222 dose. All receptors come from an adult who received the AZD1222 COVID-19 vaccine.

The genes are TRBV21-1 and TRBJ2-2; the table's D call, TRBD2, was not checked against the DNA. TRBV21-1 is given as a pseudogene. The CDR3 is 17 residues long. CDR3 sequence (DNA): TGTGCCAGCAGCCCCGGGGTCAAAAAAACGAACACCGGGGAGCTGTTTTTT. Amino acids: CASSPGVKKTNTGELFF.

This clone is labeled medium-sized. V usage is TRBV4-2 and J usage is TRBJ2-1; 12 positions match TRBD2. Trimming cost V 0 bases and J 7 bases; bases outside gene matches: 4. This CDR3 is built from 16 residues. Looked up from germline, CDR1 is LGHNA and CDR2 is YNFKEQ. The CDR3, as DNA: TGTGCCAGCAGCCAAGAGGCACTAGCGGGAGGAAATGAGCAGTTCTTC. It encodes CASSQEALAGGNEQFF.

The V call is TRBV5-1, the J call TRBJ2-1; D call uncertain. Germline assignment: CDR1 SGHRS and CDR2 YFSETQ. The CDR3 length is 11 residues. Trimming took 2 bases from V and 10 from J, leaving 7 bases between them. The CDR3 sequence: CASSFGGEQFF. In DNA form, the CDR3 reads TGCGCCAGCAGCTTCGGCGGAGAGCAGTTCTTC. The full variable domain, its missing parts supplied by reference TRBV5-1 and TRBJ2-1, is KAGVTQTPRYLIKTRGQQVTLSCSPISGHRSVSWYQQTPGQGLQFLFEYFSETQRNKGNFPGRFSGRQFSNSRSEMNVSTLELGDSALYLCASSFGGEQFFGPGTRLTVL.

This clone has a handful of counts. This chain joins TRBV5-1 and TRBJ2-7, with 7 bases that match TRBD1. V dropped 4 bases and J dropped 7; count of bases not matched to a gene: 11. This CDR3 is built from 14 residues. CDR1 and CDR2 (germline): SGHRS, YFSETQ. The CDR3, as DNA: TGCGCCAGCAGCGAAACAGGGGACGAGAAGGAGCAGTACTTC. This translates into CASSETGDEKEQYF.

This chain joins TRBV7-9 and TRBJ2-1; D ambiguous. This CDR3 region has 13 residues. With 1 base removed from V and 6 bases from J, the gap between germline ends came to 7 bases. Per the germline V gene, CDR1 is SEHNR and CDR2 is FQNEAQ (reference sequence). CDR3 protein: CASSLGGPNEQFF. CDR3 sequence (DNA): TGTGCCAGCAGCTTAGGAGGTCCCAATGAGCAGTTCTTC.

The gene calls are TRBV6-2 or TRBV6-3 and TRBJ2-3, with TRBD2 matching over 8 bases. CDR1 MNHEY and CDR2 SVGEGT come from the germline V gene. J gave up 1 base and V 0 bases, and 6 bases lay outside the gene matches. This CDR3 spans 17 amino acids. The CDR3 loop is CASSYSWREAGTDTQYF. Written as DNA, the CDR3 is TGTGCCAGCAGTTACTCGTGGCGGGAGGCCGGCACAGATACGCAGTATTTT.

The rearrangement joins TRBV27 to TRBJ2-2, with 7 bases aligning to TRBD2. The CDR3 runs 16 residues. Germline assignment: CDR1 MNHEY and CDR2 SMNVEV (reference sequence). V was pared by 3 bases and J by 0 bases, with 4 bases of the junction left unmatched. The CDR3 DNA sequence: TGTGCCAGCAGTTTCCTAGCGGCGGCGAACACCGGGGAGCTGTTTTTT. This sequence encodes CASSFLAAANTGELFF.

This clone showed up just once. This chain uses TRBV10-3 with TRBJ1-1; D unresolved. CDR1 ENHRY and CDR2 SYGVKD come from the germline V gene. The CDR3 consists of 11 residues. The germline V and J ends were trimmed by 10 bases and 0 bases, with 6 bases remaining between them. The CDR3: CATMLNTEAFF. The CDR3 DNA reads TGTGCCACCATGCTGAACACTGAAGCTTTCTTT.

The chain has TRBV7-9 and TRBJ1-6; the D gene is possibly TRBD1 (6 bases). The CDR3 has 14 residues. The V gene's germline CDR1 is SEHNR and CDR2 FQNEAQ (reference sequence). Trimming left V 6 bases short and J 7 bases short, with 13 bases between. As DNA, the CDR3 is TGTGCCAGCAGATCCGACAGGCGAAATTCACCCCTCCACTTT. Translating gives CASRSDRRNSPLHF.

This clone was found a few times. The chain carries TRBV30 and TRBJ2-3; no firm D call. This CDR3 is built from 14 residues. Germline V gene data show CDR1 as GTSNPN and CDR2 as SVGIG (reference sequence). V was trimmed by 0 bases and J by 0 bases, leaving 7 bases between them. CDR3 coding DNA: TGTGCCTGGAGTGTATCTAAGAGCACAGATACGCAGTATTTT. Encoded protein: CAWSVSKSTDTQYF.

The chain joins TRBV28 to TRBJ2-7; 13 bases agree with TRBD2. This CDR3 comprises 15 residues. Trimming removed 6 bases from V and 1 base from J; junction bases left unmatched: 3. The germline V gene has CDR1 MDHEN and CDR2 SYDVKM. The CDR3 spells CASSPGLAGSYEQYF. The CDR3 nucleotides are TGTGCCAGCAGCCCGGGACTAGCGGGATCCTACGAGCAGTACTTC.

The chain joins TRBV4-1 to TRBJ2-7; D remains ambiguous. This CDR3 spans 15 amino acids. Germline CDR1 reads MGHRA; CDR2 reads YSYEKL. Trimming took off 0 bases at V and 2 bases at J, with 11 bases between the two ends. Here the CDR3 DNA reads TGCGCCAGCAGCCAAGAACCCCGGTCGACCTACGAGCAGTACTTC. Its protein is CASSQEPRSTYEQYF.

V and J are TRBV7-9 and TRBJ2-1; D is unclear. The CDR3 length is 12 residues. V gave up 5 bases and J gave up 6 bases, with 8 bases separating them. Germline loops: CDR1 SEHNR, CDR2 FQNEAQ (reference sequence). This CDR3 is CASSRLGNEQFF. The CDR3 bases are TGTGCCAGCAGCCGACTGGGCAATGAGCAGTTCTTC.

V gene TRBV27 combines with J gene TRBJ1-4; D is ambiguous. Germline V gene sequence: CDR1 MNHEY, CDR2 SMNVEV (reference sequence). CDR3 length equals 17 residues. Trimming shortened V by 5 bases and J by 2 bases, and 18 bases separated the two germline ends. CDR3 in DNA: TGTGCCAGCAGTAGCCTCAGGATCTCCGGGACTAATGAAAAACTGTTTTTT. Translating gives CASSSLRISGTNEKLFF. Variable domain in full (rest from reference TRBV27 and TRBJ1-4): EAQVTQNPRYLITVTGKKLTVTCSQNMNHEYMSWYRQDPGLGLRQIYYSMNVEVTDKGDVPEGYKVSRKEKRNFPLILESPSPNQTSLYFCASSSLRISGTNEKLFFGSGTQLSVL.

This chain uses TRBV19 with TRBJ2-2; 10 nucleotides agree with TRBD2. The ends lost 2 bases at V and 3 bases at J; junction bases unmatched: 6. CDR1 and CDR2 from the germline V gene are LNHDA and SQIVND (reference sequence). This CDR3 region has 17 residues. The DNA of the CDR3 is TGTGCCAGTAGTATAAGAACACTAGCGGGATACACCGGGGAGCTGTTTTTT. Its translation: CASSIRTLAGYTGELFF.

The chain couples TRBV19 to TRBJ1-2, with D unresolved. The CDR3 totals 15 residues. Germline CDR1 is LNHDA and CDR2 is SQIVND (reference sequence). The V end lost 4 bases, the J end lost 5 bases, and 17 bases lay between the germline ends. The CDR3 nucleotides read TGTGCCAGTAGTAATCGGTTCGGGAACGCATATGGCTACACCTTC. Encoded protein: CASSNRFGNAYGYTF.

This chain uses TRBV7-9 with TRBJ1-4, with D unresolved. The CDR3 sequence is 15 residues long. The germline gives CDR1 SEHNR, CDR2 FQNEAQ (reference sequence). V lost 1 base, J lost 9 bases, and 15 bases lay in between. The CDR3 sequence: CASSLESAISQKLFF. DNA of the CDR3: TGTGCCAGCAGCTTAGAATCCGCTATCAGTCAAAAACTGTTTTTT.

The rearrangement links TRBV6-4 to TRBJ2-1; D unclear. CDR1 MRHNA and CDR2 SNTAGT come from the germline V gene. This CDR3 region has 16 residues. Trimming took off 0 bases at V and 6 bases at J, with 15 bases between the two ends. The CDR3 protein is CASSDSQGFTFNEQFF. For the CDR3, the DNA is TGTGCCAGCAGTGACTCCCAAGGGTTCACCTTCAATGAGCAGTTCTTC.

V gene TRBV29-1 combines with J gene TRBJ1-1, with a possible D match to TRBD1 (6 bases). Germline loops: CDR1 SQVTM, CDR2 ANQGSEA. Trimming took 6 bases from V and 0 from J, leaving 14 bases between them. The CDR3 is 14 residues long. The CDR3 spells CSVGTLYMNTEAFF. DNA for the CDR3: TGCAGCGTCGGGACATTATACATGAACACTGAAGCTTTCTTT.

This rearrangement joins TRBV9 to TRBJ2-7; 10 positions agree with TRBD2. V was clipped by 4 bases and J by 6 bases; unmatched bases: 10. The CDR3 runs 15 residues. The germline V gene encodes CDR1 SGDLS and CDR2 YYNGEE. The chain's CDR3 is CASSPRPGLALEQYF. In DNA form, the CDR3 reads TGTGCCAGCAGCCCTCGACCGGGACTAGCGCTCGAGCAGTACTTC.

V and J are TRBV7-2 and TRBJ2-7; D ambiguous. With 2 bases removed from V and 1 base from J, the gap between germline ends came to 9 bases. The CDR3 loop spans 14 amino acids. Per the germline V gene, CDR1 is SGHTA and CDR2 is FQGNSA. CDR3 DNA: TGTGCCAGCAGCTTAACGGTGCCATCCTACGAGCAGTACTTC. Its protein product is CASSLTVPSYEQYF. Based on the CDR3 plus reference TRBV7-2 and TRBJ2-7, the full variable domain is GAGVSQSPSNKVTEKGKDVELRCDPISGHTALYWYRQSLGQGLEFLIYFQGNSAPDKSGLPSDRFSAERTGGSVSTLTIQRTQQEDSAVYLCASSLTVPSYEQYFGPGTRLTVT.

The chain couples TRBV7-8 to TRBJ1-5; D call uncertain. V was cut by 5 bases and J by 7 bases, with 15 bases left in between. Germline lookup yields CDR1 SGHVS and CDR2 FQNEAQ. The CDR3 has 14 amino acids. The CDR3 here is CASSEGGRDQPQHF. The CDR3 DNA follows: TGTGCCAGCAGCGAAGGAGGGCGTGACCAGCCCCAGCATTTT.

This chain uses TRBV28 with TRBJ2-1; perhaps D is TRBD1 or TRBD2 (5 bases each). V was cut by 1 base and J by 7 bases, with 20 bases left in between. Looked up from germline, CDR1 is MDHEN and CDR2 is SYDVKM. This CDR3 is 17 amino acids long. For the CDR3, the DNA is TGTGCCAGCAGTTTATTCTCCGGGACGGCGAGAGGGAATGAGCAGTTCTTC. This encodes CASSLFSGTARGNEQFF. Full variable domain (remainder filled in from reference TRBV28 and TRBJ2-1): DVKVTQSSRYLVKRTGEKVFLECVQDMDHENMFWYRQDPGLGLRLIYFSYDVKMKEKGDIPEGYSVSREKKERFSLILESASTNQTSMYLCASSLFSGTARGNEQFFGPGTRLTVL.

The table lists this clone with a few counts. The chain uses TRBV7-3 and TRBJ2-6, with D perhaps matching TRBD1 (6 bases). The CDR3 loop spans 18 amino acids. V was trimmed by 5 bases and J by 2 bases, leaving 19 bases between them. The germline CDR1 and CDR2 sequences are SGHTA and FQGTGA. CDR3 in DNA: TGTGCCAGCAGCATCAGACAGGAAGCTTTCACTGGGGCCAACGTCCTGACTTTC. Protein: CASSIRQEAFTGANVLTF.

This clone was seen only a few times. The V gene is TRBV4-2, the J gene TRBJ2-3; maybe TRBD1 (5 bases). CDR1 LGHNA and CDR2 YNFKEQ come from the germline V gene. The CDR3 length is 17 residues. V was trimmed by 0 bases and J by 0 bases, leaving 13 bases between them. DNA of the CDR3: TGTGCCAGCAGCCAAGATCGGATGACAGTTAGCACAGATACGCAGTATTTT. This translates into CASSQDRMTVSTDTQYF.

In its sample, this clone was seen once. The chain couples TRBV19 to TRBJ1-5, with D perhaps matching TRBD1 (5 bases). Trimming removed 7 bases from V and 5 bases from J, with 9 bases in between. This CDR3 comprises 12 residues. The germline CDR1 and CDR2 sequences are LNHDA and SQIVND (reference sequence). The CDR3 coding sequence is TGTGCCAGTAATACGGGACATCAGCCCCAGCATTTT. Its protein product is CASNTGHQPQHF.

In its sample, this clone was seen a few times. CDR3 in amino acids: CASSGGEQYF. CDR3 coding DNA: TGTGCCAGCAGTGGGGGGGAGCAGTACTTC. The chain recombines TRBV25-1 with TRBJ2-7; D tentatively fits TRBD1 or TRBD2 (5 bases each). The germline V gene encodes CDR1 MGHDK and CDR2 SYGVNS. The CDR3 extends over 10 amino acids. Trimming cost V 4 bases and J 7 bases, with 5 bases left between them.

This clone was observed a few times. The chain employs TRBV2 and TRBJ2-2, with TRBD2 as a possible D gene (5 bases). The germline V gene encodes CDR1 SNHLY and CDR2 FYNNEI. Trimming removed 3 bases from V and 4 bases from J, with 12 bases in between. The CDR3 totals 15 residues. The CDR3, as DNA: TGTGCCAGCAGTGATTGGGCTAGCTCCACCGGGGAGCTGTTTTTT. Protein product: CASSDWASSTGELFF.

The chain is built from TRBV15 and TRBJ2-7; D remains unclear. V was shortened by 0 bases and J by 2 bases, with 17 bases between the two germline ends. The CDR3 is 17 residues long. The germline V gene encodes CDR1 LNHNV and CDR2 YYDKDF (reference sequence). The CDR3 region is CATSRDSPTLGPYEQYF. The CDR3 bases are TGTGCCACCAGCAGAGATAGCCCGACCCTAGGTCCCTACGAGCAGTACTTC.